This T cell receptor beta chain emerged from a study of cytomegalovirus exposure and HLA in healthy donors. Findings and limits, study-wide: Later analysis placed DRB1 highest and HLA-C lowest in TCR association rates, which differed by HLA locus. In a later analysis, specific HLA alleles were associated with around 17,000 TCR beta sequences at a 0.05 false discovery rate.

Both 60 Vbeta primers and 13 Jbeta primers went into the PCR. Clones were sequenced by immunoSEQ multiplex PCR, and TCRdb holds only the in-frame ones, with some missing. The data contain 130,000 or so clones, 75% to 85% of them singletons. Looked up from germline, CDR1 is SGHNT and CDR2 is YYREEE (reference sequence). V was clipped by 5 bases and J by 4 bases; unmatched bases: 6. The length of the CDR3 is 15 residues. This clone turned up a few times. Its antigen is still unknown. The origin of this receptor is a woman aged 45-65 years in good health and CMV-seropositive. The chain carries TRBV5-4 and TRBJ2-1; 10 bases map to TRBD2. The sequencing input was PBMCs. The CDR3 sequence is CASRAGTSAYNEQFF. CDR3 bases: TGTGCCAGCAGGGCCGGGACTAGCGCGTACAATGAGCAGTTCTTC.